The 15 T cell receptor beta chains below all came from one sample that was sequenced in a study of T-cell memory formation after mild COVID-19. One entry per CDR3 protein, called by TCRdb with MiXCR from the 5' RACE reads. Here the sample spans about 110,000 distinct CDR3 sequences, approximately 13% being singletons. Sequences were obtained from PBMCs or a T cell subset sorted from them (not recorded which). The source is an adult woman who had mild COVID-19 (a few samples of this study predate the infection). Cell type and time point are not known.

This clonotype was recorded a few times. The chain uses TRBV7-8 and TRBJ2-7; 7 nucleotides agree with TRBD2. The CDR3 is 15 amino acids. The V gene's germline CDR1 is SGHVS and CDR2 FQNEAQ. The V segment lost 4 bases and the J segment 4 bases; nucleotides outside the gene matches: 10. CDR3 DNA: TGTGCCAGCAGCTCCCTGCGGGACTACGAATACGAGCAGTACTTC. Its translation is CASSSLRDYEYEQYF.

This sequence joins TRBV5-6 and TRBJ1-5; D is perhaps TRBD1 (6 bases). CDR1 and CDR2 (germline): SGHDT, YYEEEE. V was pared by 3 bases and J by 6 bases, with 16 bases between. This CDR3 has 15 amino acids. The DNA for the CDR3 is TGTGCCAGCAGCTCCCGTTGGACAGAAGGTCAGCCCCAGCATTTT. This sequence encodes CASSSRWTEGQPQHF.

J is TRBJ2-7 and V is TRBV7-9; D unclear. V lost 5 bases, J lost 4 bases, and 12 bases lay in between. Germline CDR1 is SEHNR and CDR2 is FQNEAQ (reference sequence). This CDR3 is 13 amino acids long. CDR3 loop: CASSDSGLYEQYF. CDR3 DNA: TGTGCCAGCAGCGACTCCGGGCTGTACGAGCAGTACTTC.

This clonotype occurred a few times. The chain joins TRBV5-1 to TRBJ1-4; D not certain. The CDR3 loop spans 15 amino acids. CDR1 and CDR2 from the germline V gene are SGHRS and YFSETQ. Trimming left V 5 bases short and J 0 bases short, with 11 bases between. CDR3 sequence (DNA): TGCGCCAGCAGTCGGTCACCCTCAACTAATGAAAAACTGTTTTTT. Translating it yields CASSRSPSTNEKLFF.

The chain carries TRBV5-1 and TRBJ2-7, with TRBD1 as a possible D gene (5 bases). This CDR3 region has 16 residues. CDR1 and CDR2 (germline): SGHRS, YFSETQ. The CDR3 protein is CALKLGLQGCTYEQYF. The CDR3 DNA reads TGCGCACTAAAGCTTGGCCTCCAGGGTTGCACCTACGAGCAGTACTTC.

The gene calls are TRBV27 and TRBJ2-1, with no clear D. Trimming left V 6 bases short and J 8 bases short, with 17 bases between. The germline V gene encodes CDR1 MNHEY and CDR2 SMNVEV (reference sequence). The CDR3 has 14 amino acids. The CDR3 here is CASRALLVLDEQFF. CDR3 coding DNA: TGTGCCAGCAGGGCCCTCCTGGTACTTGATGAGCAGTTCTTC.

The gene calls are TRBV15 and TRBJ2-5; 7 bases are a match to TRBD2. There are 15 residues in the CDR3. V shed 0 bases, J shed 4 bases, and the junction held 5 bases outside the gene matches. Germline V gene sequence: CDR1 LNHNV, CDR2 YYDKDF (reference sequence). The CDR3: CATSRDGGGAETQYF. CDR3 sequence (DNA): TGTGCCACCAGCAGAGATGGCGGGGGAGCAGAGACCCAGTACTTC.

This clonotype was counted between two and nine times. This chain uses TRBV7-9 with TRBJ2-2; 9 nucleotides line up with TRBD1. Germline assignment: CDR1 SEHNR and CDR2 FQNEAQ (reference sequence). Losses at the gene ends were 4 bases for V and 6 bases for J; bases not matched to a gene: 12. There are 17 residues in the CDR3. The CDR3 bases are TGTGCCAGCAGCTCACAACCGGGACAGGGACTCCCCGGGGAGCTGTTTTTT. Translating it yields CASSSQPGQGLPGELFF.

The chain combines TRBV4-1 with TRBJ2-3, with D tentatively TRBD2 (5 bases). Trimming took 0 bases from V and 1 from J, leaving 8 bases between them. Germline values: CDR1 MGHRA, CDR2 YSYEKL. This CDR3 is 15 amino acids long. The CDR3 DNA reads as TGCGCCAGCAGCCAAGATTGGCGGGGCACAGATACGCAGTATTTT. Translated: CASSQDWRGTDTQYF.

CDR3 bases: TGTGCCAGCAGCCCCGGGAATGACAATCAGCCCCAGCATTTT. It specifies CASSPGNDNQPQHF. This chain connects TRBV9 to TRBJ1-5, with no clear D. Looked up from germline, CDR1 is SGDLS and CDR2 is YYNGEE. This CDR3 contains 14 residues. V was clipped by 4 bases and J by 3 bases, with 11 bases between them.

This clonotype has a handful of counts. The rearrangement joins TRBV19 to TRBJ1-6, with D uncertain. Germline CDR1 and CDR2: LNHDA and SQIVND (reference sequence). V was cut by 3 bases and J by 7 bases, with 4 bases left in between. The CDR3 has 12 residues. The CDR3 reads CASSMANSPLHF. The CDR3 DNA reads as TGTGCCAGTAGTATGGCCAATTCACCCCTCCACTTT.

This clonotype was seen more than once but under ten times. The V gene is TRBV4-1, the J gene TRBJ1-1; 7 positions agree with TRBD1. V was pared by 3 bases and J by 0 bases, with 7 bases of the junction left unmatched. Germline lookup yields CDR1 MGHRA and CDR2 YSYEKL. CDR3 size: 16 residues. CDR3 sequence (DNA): TGCGCCAGCAGCCAGGCCCCCGGGACAGTGAACACTGAAGCTTTCTTT. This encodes CASSQAPGTVNTEAFF.

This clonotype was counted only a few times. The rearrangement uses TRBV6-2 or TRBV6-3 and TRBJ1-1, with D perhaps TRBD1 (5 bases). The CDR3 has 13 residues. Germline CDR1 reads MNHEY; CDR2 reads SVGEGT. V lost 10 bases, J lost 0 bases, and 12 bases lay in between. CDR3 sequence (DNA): TGTGCCACATCAACAGGCTTGAACACTGAAGCTTTCTTT. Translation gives CATSTGLNTEAFF.

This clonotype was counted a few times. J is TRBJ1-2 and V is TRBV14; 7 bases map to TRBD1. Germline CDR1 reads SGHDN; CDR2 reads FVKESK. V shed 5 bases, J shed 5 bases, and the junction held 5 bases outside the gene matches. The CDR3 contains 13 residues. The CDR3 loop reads CASSYGTDYGYTF. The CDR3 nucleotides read TGTGCCAGCAGCTACGGGACAGATTATGGCTACACCTTC.

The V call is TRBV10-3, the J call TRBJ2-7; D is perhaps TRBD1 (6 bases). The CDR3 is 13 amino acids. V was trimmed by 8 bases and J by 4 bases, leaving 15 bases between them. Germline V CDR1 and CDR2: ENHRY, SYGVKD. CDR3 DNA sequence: TGTGCCATCTCCGTTGGACAGCCTTACGAGCAGTACTTC. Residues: CAISVGQPYEQYF.